A single sample is the source of the 5 T cell receptor beta chains below, sequenced in a study of T-cell memory formation after mild COVID-19. MiXCR, applied by TCRdb to the 5' RACE reads, yields one record per CDR3 protein. This table holds about 430,000 distinct CDR3 sequences, 24% found once. The source material was PBMCs or a T cell subset sorted from them (not recorded which). All receptors come from an adult woman who had mild COVID-19 (a few samples of this study predate the infection). Cell type and time point are not known.

The rearrangement links TRBV15 to TRBJ2-7; 9 bases map to TRBD1. The V and J ends lost 2 bases and 1 base, in that order; junction bases with no gene match: 3. Germline V lookup: CDR1 LNHNV, CDR2 YYDKDF (reference sequence). This CDR3 is built from 15 residues. The CDR3 DNA follows: TGTGCCACCAGCAGATCCGGGACAGGGTCCTACGAGCAGTACTTC. Amino acids: CATSRSGTGSYEQYF.

This clonotype has more than one count but fewer than ten. The rearrangement links TRBV12-3 or TRBV12-4 to TRBJ2-1; D may be TRBD2 (5 bases). Trimming shortened V by 6 bases and J by 9 bases, and 12 bases separated the two germline ends. The CDR3 covers 12 residues. The CDR3 region is CASSPGESEQFF. The CDR3 nucleotides are TGTGCCAGCAGCCCTGGGGAGAGTGAGCAGTTCTTC.

The chain recombines TRBV21-1 with TRBJ2-7; the table gives TRBD2 as D, unverified against the DNA. TRBV21-1 is termed a pseudogene. The CDR3 has 17 amino acids. The CDR3 region is CASSIPGITSTSYEQYF. In DNA form, the CDR3 reads TGTGCCAGCAGCATCCCAGGTATAACTAGCACGTCCTACGAGCAGTACTTC.

The chain carries TRBV29-1 and TRBJ2-1; 7 bases align to TRBD1. The length of the CDR3 is 12 residues. V gave up 3 bases and J gave up 9 bases; unmatched junction bases: 5. Per germline, CDR1 SQVTM and CDR2 ANQGSEA. DNA of the CDR3: TGCAGCGTTGACGAGGGGGCTGGTGAGCAGTTCTTC. Translation: CSVDEGAGEQFF.

This clonotype was detected a few times. This chain links TRBV7-9 with TRBJ1-5, with TRBD1 matching over 7 bases. The CDR3 totals 16 residues. The germline CDR1 and CDR2 sequences are SEHNR and FQNEAQ (reference sequence). Trimming cost V 5 bases and J 1 base; bases outside gene matches: 8. CDR3 region: CASSGPGTVSNQPQHF. The CDR3 region has the DNA TGTGCCAGCAGCGGACCCGGGACAGTCAGCAATCAGCCCCAGCATTTT.